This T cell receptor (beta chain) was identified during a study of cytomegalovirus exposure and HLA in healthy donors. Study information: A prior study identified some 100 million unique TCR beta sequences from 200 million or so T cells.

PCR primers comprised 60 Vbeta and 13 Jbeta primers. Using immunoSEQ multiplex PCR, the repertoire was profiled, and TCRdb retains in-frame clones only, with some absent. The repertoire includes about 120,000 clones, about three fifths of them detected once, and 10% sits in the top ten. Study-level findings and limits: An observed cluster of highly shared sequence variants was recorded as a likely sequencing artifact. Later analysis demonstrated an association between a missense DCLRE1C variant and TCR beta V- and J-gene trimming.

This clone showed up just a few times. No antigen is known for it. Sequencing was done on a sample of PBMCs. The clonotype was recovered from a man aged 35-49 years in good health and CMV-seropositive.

CDR3 in DNA: TGTGCCAGCAGCGATGGGACTAGCGGGGCGAACACCGGGGAGCTGTTTTTT. Its protein is CASSDGTSGANTGELFF. This rearrangement joins TRBV9 to TRBJ2-2; TRBD2 matches at 13 bases. Losses at the gene ends were 3 bases for V and 0 bases for J; bases not matched to a gene: 2. The CDR3 has 17 amino acids. The germline CDR1 and CDR2 sequences are SGDLS and YYNGEE.